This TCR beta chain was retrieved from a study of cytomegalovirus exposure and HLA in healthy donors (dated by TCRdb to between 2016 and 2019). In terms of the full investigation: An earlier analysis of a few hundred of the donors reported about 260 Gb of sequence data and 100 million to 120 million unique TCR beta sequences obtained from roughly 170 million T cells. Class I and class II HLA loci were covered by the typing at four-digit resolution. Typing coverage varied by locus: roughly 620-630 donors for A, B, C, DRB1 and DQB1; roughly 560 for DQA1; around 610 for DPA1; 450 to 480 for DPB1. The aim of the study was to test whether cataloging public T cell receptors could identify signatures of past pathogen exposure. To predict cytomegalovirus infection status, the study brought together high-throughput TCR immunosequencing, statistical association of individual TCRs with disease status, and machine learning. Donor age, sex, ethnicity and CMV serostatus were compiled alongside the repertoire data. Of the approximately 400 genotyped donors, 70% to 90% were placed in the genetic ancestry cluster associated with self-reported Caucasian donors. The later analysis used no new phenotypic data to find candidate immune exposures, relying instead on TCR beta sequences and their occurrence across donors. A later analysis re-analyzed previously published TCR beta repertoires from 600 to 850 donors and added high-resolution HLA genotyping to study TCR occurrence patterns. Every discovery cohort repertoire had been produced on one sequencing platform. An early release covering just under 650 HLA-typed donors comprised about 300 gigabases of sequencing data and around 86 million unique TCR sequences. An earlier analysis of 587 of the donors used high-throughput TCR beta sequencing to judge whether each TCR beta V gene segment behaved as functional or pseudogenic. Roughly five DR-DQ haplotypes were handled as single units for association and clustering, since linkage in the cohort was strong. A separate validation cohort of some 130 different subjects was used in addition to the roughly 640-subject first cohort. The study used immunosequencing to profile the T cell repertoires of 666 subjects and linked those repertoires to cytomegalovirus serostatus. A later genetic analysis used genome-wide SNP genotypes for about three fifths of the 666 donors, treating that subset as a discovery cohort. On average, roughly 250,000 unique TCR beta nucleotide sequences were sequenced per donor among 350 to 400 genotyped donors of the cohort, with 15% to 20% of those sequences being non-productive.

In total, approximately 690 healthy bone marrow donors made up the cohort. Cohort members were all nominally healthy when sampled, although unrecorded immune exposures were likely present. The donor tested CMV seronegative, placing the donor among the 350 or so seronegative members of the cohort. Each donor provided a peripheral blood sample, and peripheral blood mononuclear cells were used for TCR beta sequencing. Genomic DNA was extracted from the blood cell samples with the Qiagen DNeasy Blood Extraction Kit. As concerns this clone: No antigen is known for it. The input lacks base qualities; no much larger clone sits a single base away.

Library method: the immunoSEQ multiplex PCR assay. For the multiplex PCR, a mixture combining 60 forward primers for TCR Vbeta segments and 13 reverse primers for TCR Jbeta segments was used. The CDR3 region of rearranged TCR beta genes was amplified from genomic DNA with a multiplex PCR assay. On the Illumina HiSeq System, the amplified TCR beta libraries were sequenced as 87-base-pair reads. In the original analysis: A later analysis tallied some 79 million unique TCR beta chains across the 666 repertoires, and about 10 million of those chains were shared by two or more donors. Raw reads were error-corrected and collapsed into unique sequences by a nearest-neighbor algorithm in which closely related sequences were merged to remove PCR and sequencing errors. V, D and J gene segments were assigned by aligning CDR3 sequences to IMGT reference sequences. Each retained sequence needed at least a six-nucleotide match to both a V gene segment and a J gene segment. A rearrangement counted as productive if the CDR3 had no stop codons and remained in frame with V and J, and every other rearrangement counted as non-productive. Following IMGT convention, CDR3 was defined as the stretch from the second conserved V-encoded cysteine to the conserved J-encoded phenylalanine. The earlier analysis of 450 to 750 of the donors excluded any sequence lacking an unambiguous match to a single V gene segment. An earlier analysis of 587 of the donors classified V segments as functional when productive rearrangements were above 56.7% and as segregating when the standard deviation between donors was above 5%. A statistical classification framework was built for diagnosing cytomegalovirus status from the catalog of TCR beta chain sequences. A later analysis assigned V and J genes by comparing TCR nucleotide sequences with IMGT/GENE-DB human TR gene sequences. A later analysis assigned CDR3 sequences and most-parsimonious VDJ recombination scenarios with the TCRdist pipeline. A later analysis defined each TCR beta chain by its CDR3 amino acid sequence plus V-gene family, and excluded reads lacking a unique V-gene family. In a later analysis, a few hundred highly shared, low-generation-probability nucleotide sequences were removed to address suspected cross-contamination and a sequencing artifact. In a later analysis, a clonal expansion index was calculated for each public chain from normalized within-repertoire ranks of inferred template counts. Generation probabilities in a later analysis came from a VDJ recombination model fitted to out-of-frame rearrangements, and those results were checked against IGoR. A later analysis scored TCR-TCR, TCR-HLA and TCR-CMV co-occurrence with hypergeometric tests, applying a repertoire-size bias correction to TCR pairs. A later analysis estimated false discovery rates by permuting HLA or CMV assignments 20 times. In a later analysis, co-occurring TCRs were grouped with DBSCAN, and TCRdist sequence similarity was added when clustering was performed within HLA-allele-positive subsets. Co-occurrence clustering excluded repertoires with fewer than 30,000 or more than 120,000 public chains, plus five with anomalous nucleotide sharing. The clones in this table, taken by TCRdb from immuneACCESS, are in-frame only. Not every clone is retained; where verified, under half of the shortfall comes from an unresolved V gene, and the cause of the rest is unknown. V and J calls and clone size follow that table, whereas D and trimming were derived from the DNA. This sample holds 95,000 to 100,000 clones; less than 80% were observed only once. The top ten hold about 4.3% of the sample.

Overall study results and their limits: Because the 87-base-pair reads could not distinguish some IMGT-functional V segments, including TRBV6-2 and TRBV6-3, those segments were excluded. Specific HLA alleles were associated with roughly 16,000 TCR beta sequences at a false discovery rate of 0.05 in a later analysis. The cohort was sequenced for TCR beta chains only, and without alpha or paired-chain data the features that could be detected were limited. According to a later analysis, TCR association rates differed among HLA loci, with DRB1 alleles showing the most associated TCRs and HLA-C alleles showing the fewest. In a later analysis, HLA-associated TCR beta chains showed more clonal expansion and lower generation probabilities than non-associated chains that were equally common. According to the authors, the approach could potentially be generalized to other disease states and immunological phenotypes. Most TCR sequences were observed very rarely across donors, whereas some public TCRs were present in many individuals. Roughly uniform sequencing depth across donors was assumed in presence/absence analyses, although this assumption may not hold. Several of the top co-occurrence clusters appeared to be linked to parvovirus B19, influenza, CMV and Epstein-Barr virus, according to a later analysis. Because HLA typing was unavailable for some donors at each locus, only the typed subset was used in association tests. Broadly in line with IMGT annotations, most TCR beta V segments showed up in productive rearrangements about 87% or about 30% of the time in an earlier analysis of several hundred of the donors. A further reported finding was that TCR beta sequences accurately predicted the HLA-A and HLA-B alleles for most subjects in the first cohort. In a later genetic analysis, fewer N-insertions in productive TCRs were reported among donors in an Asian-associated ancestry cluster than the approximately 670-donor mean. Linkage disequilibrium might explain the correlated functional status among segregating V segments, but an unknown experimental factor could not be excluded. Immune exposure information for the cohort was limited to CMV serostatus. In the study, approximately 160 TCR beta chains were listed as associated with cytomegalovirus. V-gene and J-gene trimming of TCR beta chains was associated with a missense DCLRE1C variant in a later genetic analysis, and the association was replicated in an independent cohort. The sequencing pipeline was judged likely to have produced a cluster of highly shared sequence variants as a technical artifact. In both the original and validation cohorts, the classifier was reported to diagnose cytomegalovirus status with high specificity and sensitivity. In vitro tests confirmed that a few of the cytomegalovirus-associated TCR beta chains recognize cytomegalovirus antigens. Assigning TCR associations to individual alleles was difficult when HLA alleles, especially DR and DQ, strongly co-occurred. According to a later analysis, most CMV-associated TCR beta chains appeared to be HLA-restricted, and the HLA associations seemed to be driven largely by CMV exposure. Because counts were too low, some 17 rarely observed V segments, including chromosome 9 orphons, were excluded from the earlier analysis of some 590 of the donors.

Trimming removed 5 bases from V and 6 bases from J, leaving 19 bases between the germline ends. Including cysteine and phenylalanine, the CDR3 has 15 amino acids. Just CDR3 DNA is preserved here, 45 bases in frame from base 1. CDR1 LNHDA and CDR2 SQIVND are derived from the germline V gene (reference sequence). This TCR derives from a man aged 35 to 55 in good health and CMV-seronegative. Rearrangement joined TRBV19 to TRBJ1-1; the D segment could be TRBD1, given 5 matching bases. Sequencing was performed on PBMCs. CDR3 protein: CASSPQWGRIAEAFF. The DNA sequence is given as TGTGCCAGTAGTCCTCAATGGGGGAGGATCGCTGAAGCTTTCTTT.